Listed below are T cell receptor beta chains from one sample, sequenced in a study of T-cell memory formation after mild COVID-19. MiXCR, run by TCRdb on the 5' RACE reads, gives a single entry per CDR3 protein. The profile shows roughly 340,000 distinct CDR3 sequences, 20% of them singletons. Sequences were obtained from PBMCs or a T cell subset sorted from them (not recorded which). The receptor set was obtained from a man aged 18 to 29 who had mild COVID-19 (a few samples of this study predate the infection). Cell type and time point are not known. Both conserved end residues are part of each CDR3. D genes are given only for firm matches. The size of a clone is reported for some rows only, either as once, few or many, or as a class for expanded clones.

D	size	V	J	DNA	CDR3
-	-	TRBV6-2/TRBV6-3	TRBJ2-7	TGTGCCACCGGGGAGCCCTACGAGCAGTACTTC	CATGEPYEQYF
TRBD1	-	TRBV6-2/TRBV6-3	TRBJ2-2	TGTGCCAGCAGACAGACAGGGAGCACCGGGGAGCTGTTTTTT	CASRQTGSTGELFF
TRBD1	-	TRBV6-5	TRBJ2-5	TGTGCCAGCAGTCGACAGGGAAGGACCCAGTACTTC	CASSRQGRTQYF
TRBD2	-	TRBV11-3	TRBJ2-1	TGTGCCAGCAGCTTAGGGGCGGGGGGAACACACAATGAGCAGTTCTTC	CASSLGAGGTHNEQFF
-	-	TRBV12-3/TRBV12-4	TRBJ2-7	TGTGCCAGCACCAGGGGCGCCTTCAGCTCCTACGAGCAGTACTTC	CASTRGAFSSYEQYF
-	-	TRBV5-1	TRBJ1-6	TGCGCCAGCAGGAGGGCGCCCGGGATGGATTATTCACCCCTCCACTTT	CASRRAPGMDYSPLHF
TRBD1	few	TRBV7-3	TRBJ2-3	TGTGCCAGCAGCTCAGGGGGCCACACAGATACGCAGTATTTT	CASSSGGHTDTQYF
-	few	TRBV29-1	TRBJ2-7	TGCAGCGTTGGCGGGGACCCCTACGAGCAGTACTTC	CSVGGDPYEQYF
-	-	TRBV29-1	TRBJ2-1	TGCAGCGTTGAGGTCGCCGGGGGTCCGGGGTTGTCCTACAATGAGCAGTTCTTC	CSVEVAGGPGLSYNEQFF
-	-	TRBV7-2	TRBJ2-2	TGTGCCAGCAGCCTATTTACCGCCGGGGAGCTGTTTTTT	CASSLFTAGELFF
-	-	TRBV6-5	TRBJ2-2	TGTGCCAGCAGTAAAGACGGGGGGCAGGGGGAGCTGTTTTTT	CASSKDGGQGELFF
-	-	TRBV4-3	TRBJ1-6	TGCGCCAGCAGCCAAGATCCGGCAGCCTCTAATTCACCCCTCCACTTT	CASSQDPAASNSPLHF
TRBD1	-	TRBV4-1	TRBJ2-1	TGCGCCAGCAGCCAAGTGGGGGACAGCCGCTCCTACAATGAGCAGTTCTTC	CASSQVGDSRSYNEQFF
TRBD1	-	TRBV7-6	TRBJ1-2	TGTGCCAGCAGCCCACGAACCCCGGGACAGGACTACTATGGCTACACCTTC	CASSPRTPGQDYYGYTF
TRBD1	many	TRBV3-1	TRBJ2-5	TGTGCCAGCAGCCGCCCTGGACAGGGCCGCGAGACCCAGTACTTC	CASSRPGQGRETQYF
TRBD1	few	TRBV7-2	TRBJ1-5	TGTGCCAGCAGCCCCAGGACAGGGTGGAATCAGCCCCAGCATTTT	CASSPRTGWNQPQHF
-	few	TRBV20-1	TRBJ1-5	TGCAGTGCTATCCGGGGAGATCAGCCCCAGCATTTT	CSAIRGDQPQHF
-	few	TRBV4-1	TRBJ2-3	TGCGCCAGCAGCCAAGATTGGAGGGAAAATACGCAGTATTTT	CASSQDWRENTQYF
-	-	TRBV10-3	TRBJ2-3	TGTGCCATCAGTGAGTCGGGGAGAGAGATCACAGATACGCAGTATTTT	CAISESGREITDTQYF
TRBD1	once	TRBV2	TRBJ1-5	TGTGCCAGCAGCCCGGGACAGGCGTACAATCAGCCCCAGCATTTT	CASSPGQAYNQPQHF
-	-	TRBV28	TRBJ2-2	TGTGCCAGCACAGGGTACACCGGGGAGCTGTTTTTT	CASTGYTGELFF
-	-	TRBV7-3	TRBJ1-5	TGTGCCAGCAGCCCACGGGAGGGTCGGCATAGCAATCAGCCCCAGCATTTT	CASSPREGRHSNQPQHF
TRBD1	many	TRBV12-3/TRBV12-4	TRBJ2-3	TGTGCCAGCAGGGGACAGGGGGCAATCGCAGATACGCAGTATTTT	CASRGQGAIADTQYF
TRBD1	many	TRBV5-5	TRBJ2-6	TGTGCCAGCAGTTTTACAGGGGGGCCTGGGGCCAACGTCCTGACTTTC	CASSFTGGPGANVLTF
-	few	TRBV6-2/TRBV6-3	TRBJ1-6	TGTGCCAGCAGTCCCGGTGGCTCCTATAATTCACCCCTCCACTTT	CASSPGGSYNSPLHF
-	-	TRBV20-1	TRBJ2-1	TGCAGTGCTAGAGATAACCCCAATGAGCAGTTCTTC	CSARDNPNEQFF
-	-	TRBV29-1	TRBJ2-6	TGCAGCGTCCGAGCAGGCTCTGGGGCCAACGTCCTGACTTTC	CSVRAGSGANVLTF
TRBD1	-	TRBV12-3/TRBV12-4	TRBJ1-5	TGTGCCAGCAGTCGACAGGGGGCGATTGGCAATCAGCCCCAGCATTTT	CASSRQGAIGNQPQHF
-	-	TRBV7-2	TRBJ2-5	TGTGCCAGCAGCTTAGACCAGTGGGGGACCCAGTACTTC	CASSLDQWGTQYF
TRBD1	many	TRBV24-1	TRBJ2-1	TGTGCCACCAGTGCCGTGGACAGGGGGCGCAGAAATGAGCAGTTCTTC	CATSAVDRGRRNEQFF
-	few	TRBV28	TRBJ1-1	TGTGCCAGCAGTTTATCAGGGAGTCAGCTAGAAGCTTTCTTT	CASSLSGSQLEAFF
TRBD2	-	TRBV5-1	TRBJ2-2	TGCGCCAGCAGCTTGCAGACTAGCGGAGACCCGAACACCGGGGAGCTGTTTTTT	CASSLQTSGDPNTGELFF
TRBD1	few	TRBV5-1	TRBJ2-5	TGCGCCAGCAGCTTTGACAGGGCAGGCGAGGAGACCCAGTACTTC	CASSFDRAGEETQYF